A selection of T cell receptor beta chains follows, all from one sample in a study of shared clonotypes between healthy human individuals. Profiling relied on immunoSEQ multiplex PCR, and the TCRdb table lists in-frame clones only, not all of them. Here the sample spans under 1,100,000 clones, approximately 68% being singletons. Sequenced material: memory CD4+ T cells sorted from blood. All receptors derive from a young man in good health. The CDR3 runs from the conserved cysteine through the conserved F or W.

TRBJ1-5	TRBV28	CASSLTGGRQPQHF
TRBJ1-5	TRBV7-8	CASSRGSSNQPQHF
TRBJ2-1	TRBV5-1	CASSLEDGYNEQFF
TRBJ1-4	TRBV30	CAWSVGATNEKLFF
TRBJ2-7	TRBV28	CASSFPRDSYEQYF
TRBJ2-5	TRBV27	CASSLTPGGMETQYF
TRBJ1-1	TRBV28	CAGSPPSSGTQNTEAFF
TRBJ2-7	TRBV7-2	CASSLTGREQYF
TRBJ1-4	TRBV18	CASSPAWDEKLFF
TRBJ1-1	TRBV6-5	CASSSPTGWTEAFF
TRBJ1-4	TRBV18	CASSPDQNEKLFF
TRBJ1-2	TRBV6-5	CASSQGSNYGYTF
TRBJ2-1	TRBV11-1	CASSEGQGSYNEQFF
TRBJ2-6	TRBV2	CASIRTGWPGANVLTF
TRBJ2-7	TRBV12-5	CASATGGGRAGEQYF
TRBJ1-2	TRBV2	CASSGMQGYTF
TRBJ1-1	TRBV23-1	CASRSNTEAFF
TRBJ2-7	TRBV19	CASSLEGQGYEQYF
TRBJ1-5	TRBV5-1	CASSLDFGNQPQHF
TRBJ1-1	TRBV27	CASSAREGSEAFF
TRBJ1-1	TRBV6-1	CASGYLNTEAFF
TRBJ1-3	TRBV18	CASSPQGVEVNTIYF
TRBJ1-1	TRBV18	CASFQGRNTEAFF
TRBJ1-4	TRBV7-2	CASSLDNREKLFF
TRBJ1-6	TRBV2	CASRDRGLRNSPLHF
TRBJ2-5	TRBV5-8	CASSLVKAGGQETQYF
TRBJ1-6	TRBV27	CASSFTGHNSPLHF
TRBJ2-1	TRBV5-1	CASSQGDSSYNEQFF
TRBJ1-4	TRBV28	CASSISGITNEKLFF
TRBJ1-6	TRBV6-6	CASTPEGSYNSPLHF
TRBJ2-7	TRBV6-1	CASSPMEAGLYEQYF
TRBJ1-2	TRBV9	CASVAQGYYGYTF
TRBJ2-5	TRBV4-2	CASSQDKGLGPQYF
TRBJ1-4	TRBV28	CASSTPGTGVEKLFF
TRBJ2-5	TRBV2	CASRRTGAFQETQYF
TRBJ1-1	TRBV19	CASSYTGSMNTEAFF
TRBJ1-2	TRBV18	CASSPGDRRNYGYTF
TRBJ2-3	TRBV7-9	CASSLAGMGFSTDTQYF
TRBJ1-3	TRBV9	CASSVDPAGRSSGNTIYF
TRBJ1-4	TRBV30	CAWSKGNNEKLFF
TRBJ2-7	TRBV6-1	CASSGARWRESYEQYF
TRBJ2-3	TRBV11-2	CASSPAGVGTDTQYF
TRBJ2-7	TRBV2	CASRSLEKQYF
TRBJ1-1	TRBV5-1	CASSSGRMNTEAFF
TRBJ2-5	TRBV30	CAWSAPPGTQYF
TRBJ2-5	TRBV6-5	CASSPSGGPRETQYF
TRBJ2-1	TRBV21-1	CASSKAWGRLDDDEQFF
TRBJ1-4	TRBV10-3	CAISESDLRAARIDGTFF
TRBJ1-6	TRBV6-1	CASSVRDNRRSYNSPLHF
TRBJ2-2	TRBV9	CASSVTGLNTGELFF
TRBJ2-7	TRBV29-1	CSVEDLSGLEQYF
TRBJ2-2	TRBV14	CASSQLQGQGARAGELFF
TRBJ1-3	TRBV7-7	CASSLDPGNTIYF